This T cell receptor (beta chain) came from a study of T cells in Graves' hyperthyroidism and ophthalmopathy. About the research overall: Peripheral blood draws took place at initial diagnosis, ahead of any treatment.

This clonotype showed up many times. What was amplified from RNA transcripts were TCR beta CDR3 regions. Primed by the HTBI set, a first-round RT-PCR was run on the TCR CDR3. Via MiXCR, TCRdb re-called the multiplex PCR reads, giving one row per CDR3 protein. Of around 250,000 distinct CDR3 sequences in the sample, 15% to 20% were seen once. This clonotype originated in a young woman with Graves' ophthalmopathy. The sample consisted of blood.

CDR3 sequence reads: CATSRDGQTQETQYF. Written as DNA, the CDR3 is TGTGCCACCAGCAGAGATGGGCAGACTCAAGAGACCCAGTACTTC. This chain links TRBV15 with TRBJ2-5; D is unclear. This CDR3 is built from 15 residues. The V end lost 0 bases, the J end lost 2 bases, and 10 bases lay between the germline ends. CDR1 is LNHNV, CDR2 YYDKDF, per germline (reference sequence).